The rows below give T cell receptor beta chains drawn from one sample of a study of cytomegalovirus exposure and HLA in healthy donors. Libraries were prepared by immunoSEQ multiplex PCR; TCRdb keeps only in-frame clonotypes and omits some of them. Of about 190,000 clones listed, roughly 80% are singletons. Sequenced material: PBMCs. Receptors originate from a male donor in good health and CMV-seronegative. Both conserved end residues are part of each CDR3. Each record gives: clone size, V gene, D gene, J gene, CDR3 DNA, CDR3 protein. D genes are given only for firm matches. Expanded clones are given a class, and other clones once, few, many or no size at all.

.	TRBV6-1	.	TRBJ2-3	TGTGCCAGCAGTGAACCGTACGCGGCGCAGTATTTT	CASSEPYAAQYF
.	TRBV13	.	TRBJ2-3	TGTGCCAGCAGCCCGCGGGACGGGTGGATTTCAGATACGCAGTATTTT	CASSPRDGWISDTQYF
once	TRBV5-4	TRBD1	TRBJ1-5	TGTGCCAGCAGCTTGGAGGGGAACAGGGGGGATCAGCCCCAGCATTTT	CASSLEGNRGDQPQHF
.	TRBV19	.	TRBJ1-1	TGTGCCAGTACCCGCATGGCCCTCAACACTGAAGCTTTCTTT	CASTRMALNTEAFF
.	TRBV15	TRBD2	TRBJ2-3	TGTGCCACCAGGGACCTAGCGGGGGGAACAGATACGCAGTATTTT	CATRDLAGGTDTQYF
.	TRBV19	.	TRBJ1-1	TGTGCCAGTAGTATCCGGGACTACAACACTGAAGCTTTCTTT	CASSIRDYNTEAFF
.	TRBV28	TRBD1	TRBJ2-5	TGTGCCAGCGGCCCTGGGAACAGGGGTGTAAACTTC	CASGPGNRGVNF
.	TRBV2	.	TRBJ2-3	TGTGCCAGCACTGAACAGGGAGGTACGCAGTATTTT	CASTEQGGTQYF
.	TRBV9	.	TRBJ2-2	TGTGCCAGCAGCGTAGCGGTGCAGGATCTCACCGGGGAGCTGTTTTTT	CASSVAVQDLTGELFF
.	TRBV4-3	.	TRBJ2-7	TGCGCCAGCAGCCAAGCCCCATCCTACGAGCAGTACTTC	CASSQAPSYEQYF
.	TRBV19	.	TRBJ2-3	TGTGCCAGTAGTGAACAGTCTAGCACAGATACGCAGTATTTT	CASSEQSSTDTQYF
.	TRBV27	.	TRBJ1-3	TGTGCCAGCAGTCGTCTGGGGGGAGAAAACACCATATATTTT	CASSRLGGENTIYF
.	TRBV7-9	TRBD2	TRBJ2-7	TGTGCCAGCAGCCTCAGGGAGGGCTCCTACGAGCAGTACTTC	CASSLREGSYEQYF
.	TRBV2	.	TRBJ1-4	TGTGCCAGCAGCGCCAGGAGGGATAGTGAAAAACTGTTTTTT	CASSARRDSEKLFF
.	TRBV11-2	.	TRBJ2-1	TGTGCCAGCAGCCGGGACTTAAACAATGAGCAGTTCTTC	CASSRDLNNEQFF
.	TRBV7-6	.	TRBJ2-5	TGTGCCAGCAGCCCTCTAGTTGTGGAGACCCAGTACTTC	CASSPLVVETQYF
.	TRBV27	TRBD1	TRBJ2-6	TGTGCCAGCAGCGCCGGACAGGGGGGGAACTCTGGGGCCAACGTCCTGACTTTC	CASSAGQGGNSGANVLTF
.	TRBV19	TRBD2	TRBJ2-7	TGTGCCAGTAGCCCTGCGGGCGGGGGCTACGAGCAGTACTTC	CASSPAGGGYEQYF
.	TRBV7-9	.	TRBJ2-7	TGTGCCAGCAGCTTCAGGCCCGGAGGCCCCTACGAGCAGTACTTC	CASSFRPGGPYEQYF
.	TRBV28	.	TRBJ1-2	TGTGCCAGCACCCCCCCAGGGTCTACCCTAGGAGGCTACACCTTC	CASTPPGSTLGGYTF
.	TRBV6-5	.	TRBJ1-5	TGTGCCAGCAGTCGGACAGTTTCTCAGCCCCAGCATTTT	CASSRTVSQPQHF
.	TRBV4-2	TRBD2	TRBJ2-1	TGTGCCAGCAGCCCCCGGGAGGGCGGGGACAATGAGCAGTTCTTC	CASSPREGGDNEQFF
.	TRBV9	.	TRBJ2-7	TGTGCCAGCAGCGTAGACCCTAGCGAAGTCAGCTACGAGCAGTACTTC	CASSVDPSEVSYEQYF
.	TRBV7-2	.	TRBJ1-6	TGTGCCAGCAGTAAGGACAGTTTGTCCCTCCACTTT	CASSKDSLSLHF
.	TRBV2	.	TRBJ2-1	TGTGCCAGCAGTGGAGGGCGGGGAGCCTACAATGAGCAGTTCTTC	CASSGGRGAYNEQFF
.	TRBV28	TRBD1	TRBJ1-5	TGTGCCAGCAGTTCGCGGACAGGGATCAATCAGCCCCAGCATTTT	CASSSRTGINQPQHF
.	TRBV6-1	TRBD1	TRBJ1-2	TGTGCCAGCAGTGTACCGACAGGGTTCGATGGCTACACCTTC	CASSVPTGFDGYTF
.	TRBV6-5	TRBD2	TRBJ2-7	TGTGCCAGCAGTTACTCGGGACTAGTCCTGGACGAGCAGTACTTC	CASSYSGLVLDEQYF
once	TRBV7-2	TRBD2	TRBJ2-1	TGTGCCAGCAGCTTAGACCGGGGGGGCCGATTAAATGAACAGTTCTTC	CASSLDRGGRLNEQFF